The rows below give T cell receptor beta chains drawn from one sample of a study of glioma-infiltrating T cells after dendritic cell vaccination. This table comes from immunoSEQ multiplex PCR, and its TCRdb copy is limited to in-frame clones, with some not included. The sample carries around 100,000 clones, roughly 80% recorded once. The input for sequencing was blood, taken before dendritic cell vaccination. All receptors derive from a human donor with glioblastoma. The conserved cysteine and the conserved F or W are not part of the CDR3 here. The order of the fields is J gene, V gene, clone size, CDR3 protein. Clone size is stated in some rows and not others, as once, few, many or a class when expanded.

>TRBJ1-4|TRBV21-1|many
ASSQGTTNEKLF
>TRBJ2-5|TRBV7-3|-
ASRPTGAPETQY
>TRBJ2-3|TRBV7-2|-
ASSLAGGLGGDTQY
>TRBJ1-6|TRBV6-1|-
ASTTGGSPLH
>TRBJ2-5|TRBV5-1|once
ASKQLAGPEGTQY
>TRBJ2-5|TRBV5-6|-
ASSVLGGQVTQY
>TRBJ2-3|TRBV14|-
ASSQFPLAGGFGDTQY
>TRBJ1-2|TRBV6-5|-
ASRRGQSDYGYT
>TRBJ2-7|TRBV5-6|-
ASSDAPGQGYEQY
>TRBJ2-7|TRBV19|-
ASSIGGLSYEQY
>TRBJ2-5|TRBV4-2|-
ASSQGPIRGAQETQY
>TRBJ1-6|TRBV4-1|-
ASSQRGDSPL
>TRBJ1-2|TRBV15|-
ATSRDVAGLEGYT
>TRBJ1-6|TRBV6-1|few
ASSEGGDIRYH
>TRBJ1-3|TRBV7-8|-
ASSLSGVGNTIY
>TRBJ1-2|TRBV2|-
ASSELRNYGYT
>TRBJ1-6|TRBV5-5|-
ASTMVGGTRSPLH
>TRBJ2-3|TRBV15|-
ATSEGLAEGTDTQY
>TRBJ1-2|TRBV30|-
ALDRLYGYT
>TRBJ2-1|TRBV7-9|-
ASSTLAGNYNEQF
>TRBJ2-7|TRBV9|-
ASSESTGTGAQY
>TRBJ2-1|TRBV30|-
AWSVRGGPPNNEQF
>TRBJ2-1|TRBV12-5|few
ASGLGSESSYNEQF
>TRBJ1-2|TRBV18|-
ASSSDRDYGYT
>TRBJ2-1|TRBV4-1|-
ASSRQGVENNEQF
>TRBJ2-5|TRBV19|-
ASQGLAGDQETQY
>TRBJ2-4|TRBV30|-
ASGLLAKNIQY
>TRBJ1-1|TRBV5-1|-
ASSPQGGTGGASSEAF
>TRBJ1-2|TRBV14|-
ASSQVSYGYT
>TRBJ1-1|TRBV13|-
ASSLIRGLLNTEAF
>TRBJ2-7|TRBV5-1|-
ASSSSVGSSYEQY
>TRBJ2-3|TRBV6-1|-
ASTGGGDTQY
>TRBJ2-1|TRBV5-4|once
ASRPSRLAAYNEQF
>TRBJ2-3|TRBV9|-
ASSPSGDTQY
>TRBJ2-7|TRBV9|-
ASSEGKDRQNYEQY
>TRBJ2-7|TRBV18|-
ASSPRRAALSYEQY
>TRBJ1-3|TRBV2|few
AGGYRDTGGNTIY
>TRBJ1-6|TRBV9|-
ASSVGPALYNSPLH
>TRBJ1-6|TRBV5-1|-
ASSPQQGASSPLH
>TRBJ1-6|TRBV7-9|-
ASSPGFNYNSPLH
>TRBJ1-1|TRBV9|once
ASSVDGSGAEAF
>TRBJ2-3|TRBV9|-
ASSVGGTHPTDTQY
>TRBJ1-6|TRBV18|-
ASSSPPDSPLH
>TRBJ2-7|TRBV23-1|-
ASSQSTGTYEQY
>TRBJ1-2|TRBV5-4|-
ASSLFQIGRGYGYT
>TRBJ2-7|TRBV27|-
ASRNRGQGRYEQY
>TRBJ2-1|TRBV4-1|-
ASSPAAHNEQF
>TRBJ2-3|TRBV6-5|-
ASRSLAGEDTQY
>TRBJ1-2|TRBV18|-
ASSPPDSNNYGYT
>TRBJ1-3|TRBV5-5|-
ASSISSGNTIY
>TRBJ1-2|TRBV11-2|-
ASSLGAGNYGYT
>TRBJ1-2|TRBV7-9|-
ASSLGPNYGYT